This T cell receptor beta chain comes out of a study of CD8+CD57+ T cells in acquired aplastic anemia. Study overall: Sorting CD4+ and CD8+ cells gave DNA averaging approximately 3 ug. Healthy donors gave approximately 10 million reads on average for CD4+ cells. Study results and caveats: Any difference that existed in CD8+ Simpson's diversity between patients and controls was not significant.

Trimming left V 3 bases short and J 2 bases short, with 7 bases between. This CDR3 region has 15 residues. From germline, CDR1 is KGHDR and CDR2 SFDVKD. TCR beta VDJ and CDR3 were profiled, and genomic DNA was the template. A single record per CDR3 protein comes from TCRdb applying MiXCR to the reads. Counted here are hundreds of thousands of distinct CDR3 sequences, 60% to 80% occurring once; the ten biggest clones make up 4%. Note on this clonotype: Antigen: not known.

The chain employs TRBV24-1 and TRBJ2-6; no definite D call. This receptor was identified in a human donor in good health, serving as a control. The sequencing input was sorted CD4+, CD8+, or CD8+CD57+ T cells (not recorded which) from PBMCs. This chain's CDR3 is CATSDRLPGANVLTF. DNA for the CDR3: TGTGCCACCAGTGATCGGTTACCTGGGGCCAACGTCCTGACTTTC.